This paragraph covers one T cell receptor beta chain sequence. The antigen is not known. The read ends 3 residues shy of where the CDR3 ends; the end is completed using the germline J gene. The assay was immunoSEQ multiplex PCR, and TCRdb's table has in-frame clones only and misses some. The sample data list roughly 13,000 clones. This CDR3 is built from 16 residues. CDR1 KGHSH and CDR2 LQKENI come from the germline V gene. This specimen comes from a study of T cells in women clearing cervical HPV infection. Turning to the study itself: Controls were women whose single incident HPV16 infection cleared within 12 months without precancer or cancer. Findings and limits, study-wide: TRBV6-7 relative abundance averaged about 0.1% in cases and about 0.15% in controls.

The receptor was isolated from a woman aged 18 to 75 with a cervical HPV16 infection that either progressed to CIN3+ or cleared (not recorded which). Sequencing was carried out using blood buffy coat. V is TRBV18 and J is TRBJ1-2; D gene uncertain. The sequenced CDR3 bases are TGTGCCAGCTCATCCTTAGTAGGGCCCCGCACAGATACC. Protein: CASSSLVGPRTDT. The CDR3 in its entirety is CASSSLVGPRTDTYTF.